Listed below are T cell receptor beta chains from one sample, sequenced in a study of blood T cells in healthy people across ages. TCRdb ran MiXCR on the 5' RACE reads and lists one entry per CDR3 protein. This repertoire shows about 1.5 million distinct CDR3 sequences, approximately 42% found once; its top ten account for about 4.1%. Source material: blood. The receptors come from a young woman in good health. CDR3s include the opening cysteine and the closing phenylalanine or tryptophan. Fields, in order: J gene, D gene, V gene, clone size, CDR3 DNA, CDR3 protein. The D gene is left open where the match is weak. Rows may omit the clone size; those that give it use once, few, many or a size class.

j_gene: TRBJ2-1; d_gene: TRBD1; v_gene: TRBV7-9; abundance: -; CDR3nt: TGTGCCAGCAGCCCCGGGACAGGGAGGGTTAGTGAGCAGTTCTTC; CDR3aa: CASSPGTGRVSEQFF
j_gene: TRBJ1-2; d_gene: -; v_gene: TRBV27; abundance: -; CDR3nt: TGTGCCAGCAGTTTCACCCCGTGGGGGGTGAATGGCTACACCTTC; CDR3aa: CASSFTPWGVNGYTF
j_gene: TRBJ2-5; d_gene: TRBD1; v_gene: TRBV9; abundance: -; CDR3nt: TGTGCCAGCAGCGTAGAAGGGACAGCGTGGGAGCAGTACTTC; CDR3aa: CASSVEGTAWEQYF
j_gene: TRBJ2-7; d_gene: -; v_gene: TRBV28; abundance: -; CDR3nt: TGTGCCAGCAGTCCCCGGGCCTTCTCTCCCGAGCAGTACTTC; CDR3aa: CASSPRAFSPEQYF
j_gene: TRBJ1-5; d_gene: -; v_gene: TRBV7-3; abundance: -; CDR3nt: TGTGCCAGCAGCTCTTCGTCCCTTAGCAATCAGCCCCAGCATTTT; CDR3aa: CASSSSSLSNQPQHF
j_gene: TRBJ2-1; d_gene: -; v_gene: TRBV20-1; abundance: few; CDR3nt: TGCAGTGCTAGAGTAGGTGCAGTCTATCCGATGTCCTACAATGAGCAGTTCTTC; CDR3aa: CSARVGAVYPMSYNEQFF
j_gene: TRBJ1-2; d_gene: -; v_gene: TRBV20-1; abundance: once; CDR3nt: TGCAGTGCTAGCGGGCCCGAAGGATCTCTAGGCGGCTACACCTTC; CDR3aa: CSASGPEGSLGGYTF
j_gene: TRBJ2-3; d_gene: TRBD2; v_gene: TRBV29-1; abundance: -; CDR3nt: TGCAGCGTCGGGAGGTCCGATACGCAGTATTTT; CDR3aa: CSVGRSDTQYF
j_gene: TRBJ1-2; d_gene: TRBD1; v_gene: TRBV9; abundance: -; CDR3nt: TGTGCCAGCAGGTCAGGGACAGGTTTCCAGAGTGGCTACACCTTC; CDR3aa: CASRSGTGFQSGYTF
j_gene: TRBJ2-1; d_gene: -; v_gene: TRBV7-9; abundance: -; CDR3nt: TGTGCCAGCAGCTTAACCGGGCCTAGGGATGAGCAGTTCTTC; CDR3aa: CASSLTGPRDEQFF
j_gene: TRBJ1-5; d_gene: -; v_gene: TRBV7-2; abundance: -; CDR3nt: TGTGCCAGCAGCTTATCGGGAGGGTTTAATCAGCCCCAGCATTTT; CDR3aa: CASSLSGGFNQPQHF
j_gene: TRBJ1-2; d_gene: -; v_gene: TRBV4-3; abundance: few; CDR3nt: TGCGCCAGCAGCCAAGTTTTTGCGAACTATGGCTACACCTTC; CDR3aa: CASSQVFANYGYTF
j_gene: TRBJ1-2; d_gene: -; v_gene: TRBV7-9; abundance: many; CDR3nt: TGTGCCAGCAGCTCCGACAGCTATGGCTACACCTTC; CDR3aa: CASSSDSYGYTF
j_gene: TRBJ2-5; d_gene: TRBD1; v_gene: TRBV6-2/TRBV6-3; abundance: -; CDR3nt: TGTGCCAGCAGAATAACCGGGACAGGGACCTACAATGAGCAGTACTTC; CDR3aa: CASRITGTGTYNEQYF
j_gene: TRBJ1-2; d_gene: -; v_gene: TRBV6-5; abundance: few; CDR3nt: TGTGCCAGCAGCACGGGCCCCAGGGACCTCTATGGCTACACCTTC; CDR3aa: CASSTGPRDLYGYTF
j_gene: TRBJ2-3; d_gene: -; v_gene: TRBV20-1; abundance: -; CDR3nt: TGCAGTGCTAGAGGGGCCGGACGACGAGACGTTCAAATGAATACGCAGTATTTT; CDR3aa: CSARGAGRRDVQMNTQYF
j_gene: TRBJ2-7; d_gene: TRBD2; v_gene: TRBV7-6; abundance: -; CDR3nt: TGTGCCAGCAGCTCCCAAGATATTAGCGGGAGATCACCCTACGAGCAGTACTTC; CDR3aa: CASSSQDISGRSPYEQYF
j_gene: TRBJ1-2; d_gene: -; v_gene: TRBV12-3/TRBV12-4; abundance: many; CDR3nt: TGTGCCAGCAGTCCCAACAGGGAAAACTATGGCTACACCTTC; CDR3aa: CASSPNRENYGYTF
j_gene: TRBJ2-7; d_gene: -; v_gene: TRBV7-9; abundance: few; CDR3nt: TGTGCCAGCAGCCCCCGCAGCTTCTACGAGCAGTACTTC; CDR3aa: CASSPRSFYEQYF
j_gene: TRBJ1-2; d_gene: -; v_gene: TRBV28; abundance: -; CDR3nt: TGTGCCAGCAGTTTGGCCTGGGCAGGAGGCGGCTACACCTTC; CDR3aa: CASSLAWAGGGYTF
j_gene: TRBJ2-1; d_gene: TRBD2; v_gene: TRBV20-1; abundance: few; CDR3nt: TGCAGTGCTCCCGGGGGGGGCCTCACCTACAATGAGCAGTTCTTC; CDR3aa: CSAPGGGLTYNEQFF
j_gene: TRBJ1-2; d_gene: -; v_gene: TRBV29-1; abundance: -; CDR3nt: TGCGGCGTCGGGAGCCGTCTCGACTATGGCTACACCTTC; CDR3aa: CGVGSRLDYGYTF
j_gene: TRBJ2-5; d_gene: TRBD2; v_gene: TRBV6-6; abundance: -; CDR3nt: TGTGCCAGCAGCTGGACTAGCGCCGAGACCCAGTACTTC; CDR3aa: CASSWTSAETQYF